The rows below give T cell receptor beta chains drawn from one sample of a study of beta chain features in type 1 diabetes. Profiling relied on immunoSEQ multiplex PCR, and the TCRdb table lists in-frame clones only, not all of them. The sample contains a few hundred thousand clones, approximately 12% of which appear only once. The material sequenced was naive CD4+ T cells from blood. These receptors came from a woman aged 18 to 35 with type 1 diabetes. CDR3s include the opening cysteine and the closing phenylalanine or tryptophan. The D gene is left open where the match is weak. Not all rows give a size; the values are once, few, many and, for expanded clones, a class.

NA TRBJ1-5 TRBV18 few CASSSSPATGAFSQHF TGTGCCAGCTCATCATCCCCAGCGACAGGAGCATTCTCCCAGCATTTT
TRBD2 TRBJ2-3 TRBV11-2 NA CASSPLADTPDTQYF TGTGCCAGCAGCCCCCTAGCGGATACACCGGATACGCAGTATTTT
NA TRBJ2-1 TRBV12-5 NA CASGLAKGGSGQFF TGTGCTAGTGGTTTGGCCAAGGGGGGGTCGGGGCAGTTCTTC
TRBD2 TRBJ2-7 TRBV13 NA CASSLGEIAGGYEQYF TGTGCCAGCAGCTTAGGCGAAATAGCGGGAGGGTACGAGCAGTACTTC
NA TRBJ1-1 TRBV6-5 few CASKRTVENTEAFF TGTGCCAGCAAACGGACAGTGGAGAACACTGAAGCTTTCTTT
TRBD1 TRBJ1-2 TRBV2 NA CASSQGQGAWYGYTF TGTGCCAGCAGCCAAGGACAGGGGGCATGGTATGGCTACACCTTC
TRBD1 TRBJ1-2 TRBV19 NA CASSIRGQSGYTF TGTGCCAGTAGTATTAGGGGACAGAGCGGCTACACCTTC
TRBD2 TRBJ2-5 TRBV18 few CASSRRLAGVETQYF TGTGCCAGCTCACGGAGACTAGCGGGAGTGGAGACCCAGTACTTC
TRBD1 TRBJ2-7 TRBV28 NA CASSPGQASYEQYF TGTGCCAGCAGTCCGGGACAGGCCTCCTACGAGCAGTACTTC
TRBD2 TRBJ2-5 TRBV5-4 NA CASSTGLAFQETQYF TGTGCCAGCAGCACCGGACTAGCTTTCCAAGAGACCCAGTACTTC
TRBD2 TRBJ2-1 TRBV7-3 NA CASSKAVRTSGYNEQFF TGTGCCAGCAGCAAAGCGGTCCGGACTAGCGGATACAATGAGCAGTTCTTC
NA TRBJ2-1 TRBV27 NA CASATRLRYEQFF TGTGCCAGCGCCACCAGGCTTCGGTATGAGCAGTTCTTC
TRBD2 TRBJ2-7 TRBV5-1 NA CASSLLAGELEQYF TGCGCCAGCAGCTTGTTAGCGGGAGAACTCGAGCAGTACTTC
NA TRBJ1-2 TRBV29-1 NA CTCQGPYGYTF TGCACATGCCAGGGCCCCTATGGCTACACCTTC
NA TRBJ2-5 TRBV7-2 few CGVGLQETQYF TGTGGTGTCGGACTACAAGAGACCCAGTACTTC
NA TRBJ1-2 TRBV6-5 few CASSGGPGYGYTF TGTGCCAGCAGTGGGGGCCCTGGGTATGGCTACACCTTC
TRBD2 TRBJ2-1 TRBV29-1 NA CSVARRLADNEQFF TGCAGCGTTGCGAGAAGACTAGCTGACAATGAGCAGTTCTTC
TRBD1 TRBJ2-2 TRBV9 NA CASSVTTMDRGPAGELFF TGTGCCAGCAGCGTAACTACGATGGACAGGGGACCGGCCGGGGAGCTGTTTTTT
NA TRBJ1-1 TRBV28 NA CASSPVGLEAFF TGTGCCAGCAGCCCCGTCGGACTTGAGGCTTTCTTT
TRBD1 TRBJ1-2 TRBV19 NA CATSRTRQTGDGYTF TGTGCCACCTCCAGAACCCGACAGACAGGGGATGGCTACACCTTC
NA TRBJ2-3 TRBV2 NA CASLPRRGTQYF TGTGCCAGCTTACCACGCAGGGGTACGCAGTATTTT
NA TRBJ1-2 TRBV9 few CASSEPSGYGYTF TGTGCCAGCAGCGAACCTTCGGGTTATGGCTACACCTTC
TRBD1 TRBJ1-5 TRBV7-9 NA CASSPGTGRNQPQHF TGTGCCAGCAGCCCCGGGACAGGGAGAAATCAGCCCCAGCATTTT
NA TRBJ1-2 TRBV5-1 few CASSLEQGPLYGYTF TGCGCCAGCAGCTTGGAACAGGGCCCCCTCTATGGCTACACCTTC
TRBD1 TRBJ1-1 TRBV7-9 few CASSLGDRAEAFF TGTGCCAGCAGCTTAGGGGACAGGGCTGAGGCTTTCTTT
TRBD1 TRBJ2-7 TRBV6-6 few CASSYYDRGLNEQYF TGTGCCAGCAGTTACTACGACAGGGGGCTAAACGAGCAGTACTTC
TRBD2 TRBJ2-1 TRBV11-2 NA CASSHQRRGRAYNEQFF TGTGCCAGCAGCCACCAAAGGCGTGGGAGGGCCTACAATGAGCAGTTCTTC
NA TRBJ1-5 TRBV2 NA CASSEEGVGQPQHF TGTGCCAGCAGTGAAGAAGGGGTGGGTCAGCCCCAGCATTTT
TRBD2 TRBJ2-2 TRBV5-4 NA CASTLAGAMSGELFF TGTGCCAGCACTTTAGCGGGAGCAATGTCCGGGGAGCTGTTTTTT
TRBD2 TRBJ2-3 TRBV2 NA CASSDGAGGTDTQYF TGTGCCAGCAGTGACGGTGCGGGAGGTACAGATACGCAGTATTTT
NA TRBJ2-4 TRBV7-9 NA CASSPGVGNIQYF TGTGCCAGCAGCCCCGGAGTGGGAAACATTCAGTACTTC
NA TRBJ1-1 TRBV15 few CATSRGQLNTEAFF TGTGCCACCAGCCGAGGACAGCTGAACACTGAAGCTTTCTTT
NA TRBJ1-5 TRBV5-6 NA CASSLWGAEYQPQHF TGTGCCAGCAGCTTGTGGGGCGCCGAGTATCAGCCCCAGCATTTT
TRBD2 TRBJ2-7 TRBV27 NA CASSSMGLAGLYEQYF TGTGCCAGCAGTTCGATGGGACTAGCGGGACTCTACGAGCAGTACTTC
NA TRBJ2-7 TRBV11-1 NA CASSLVLGNTRFHEQYF TGTGCCAGCAGCTTAGTTCTCGGAAATACGAGGTTCCACGAGCAGTACTTC
NA TRBJ2-2 TRBV19 NA CASKQLNTGELFF TGTGCCAGTAAACAGCTGAACACCGGGGAGCTGTTTTTT
TRBD1 TRBJ2-7 TRBV10-3 NA CAIRGDRDSYEQYF TGTGCCATCAGGGGGGACAGGGACTCCTACGAGCAGTACTTC